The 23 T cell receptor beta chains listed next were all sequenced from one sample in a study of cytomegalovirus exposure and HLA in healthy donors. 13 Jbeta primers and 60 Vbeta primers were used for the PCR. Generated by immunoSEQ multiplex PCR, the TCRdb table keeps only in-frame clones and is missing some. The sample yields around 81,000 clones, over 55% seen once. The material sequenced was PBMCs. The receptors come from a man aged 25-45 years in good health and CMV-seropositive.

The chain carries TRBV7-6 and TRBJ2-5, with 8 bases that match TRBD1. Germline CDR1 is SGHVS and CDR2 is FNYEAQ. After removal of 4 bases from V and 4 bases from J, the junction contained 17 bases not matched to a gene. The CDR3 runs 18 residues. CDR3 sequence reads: CASSSSGQGTLTRETQYF. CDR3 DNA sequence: TGTGCCAGCAGCTCCTCTGGACAGGGCACTCTTACACGAGAGACCCAGTACTTC.

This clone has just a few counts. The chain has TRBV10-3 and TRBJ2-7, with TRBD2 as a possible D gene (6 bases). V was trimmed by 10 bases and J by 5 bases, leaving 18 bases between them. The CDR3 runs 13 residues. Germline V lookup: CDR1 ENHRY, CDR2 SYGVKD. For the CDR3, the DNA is TGTGCCACTAGGAGGGTTCCGGGCGACGAGCAGTACTTC. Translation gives CATRRVPGDEQYF.

The CDR3 is CSVEERTSGYYEQYF. Written as DNA, the CDR3 is TGCAGCGTTGAAGAGCGGACTAGCGGGTACTACGAGCAGTACTTC. The chain recombines TRBV29-1 with TRBJ2-7, with 11 nucleotides matching TRBD2. Per germline, CDR1 SQVTM and CDR2 ANQGSEA. CDR3 length equals 15 residues. V was pared by 0 bases and J by 3 bases, with 4 bases of the junction left unmatched.

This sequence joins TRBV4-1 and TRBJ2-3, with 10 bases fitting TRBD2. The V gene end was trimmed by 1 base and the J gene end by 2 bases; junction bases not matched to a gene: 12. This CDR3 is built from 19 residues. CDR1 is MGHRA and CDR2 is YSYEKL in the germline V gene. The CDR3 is CASSQVLAGVVPPTDTQYF. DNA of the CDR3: TGCGCCAGCAGCCAAGTGCTAGCGGGGGTCGTTCCACCCACAGATACGCAGTATTTT.

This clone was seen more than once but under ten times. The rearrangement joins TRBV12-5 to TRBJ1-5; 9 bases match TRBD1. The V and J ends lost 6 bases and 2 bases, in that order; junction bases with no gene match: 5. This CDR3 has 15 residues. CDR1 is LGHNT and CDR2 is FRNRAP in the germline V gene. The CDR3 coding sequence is TGTGCTAGTGGCGCCGGGACAGGGCGCAATCAGCCCCAGCATTTT. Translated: CASGAGTGRNQPQHF. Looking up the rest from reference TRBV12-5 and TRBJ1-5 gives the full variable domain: DARVTQTPRHKVTEMGQEVTMRCQPILGHNTVFWYRQTMMQGLELLAYFRNRAPLDDSGMPKDRFSAEMPDATLATLKIQPSEPRDSAVYFCASGAGTGRNQPQHFGDGTRLSIL.

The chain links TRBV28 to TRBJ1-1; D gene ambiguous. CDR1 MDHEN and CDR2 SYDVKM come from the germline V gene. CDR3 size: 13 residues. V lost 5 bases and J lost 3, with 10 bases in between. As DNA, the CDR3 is TGTGCCAGCAGTCCCGGTATCCACACTGAAGCTTTCTTT. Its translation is CASSPGIHTEAFF.

The CDR3 DNA follows: TGTGCCAGCAGCTTGCCCCCGACACAGAGCACAGATACGCAGTATTTT. It encodes CASSLPPTQSTDTQYF. The chain uses TRBV5-4 and TRBJ2-3; D is unresolved. The V gene lost 1 base and the J gene lost 0 bases, with 12 bases spanning the gap. This CDR3 has 16 amino acids. Germline V CDR1 and CDR2: SGHNT, YYREEE (reference sequence). Full variable domain (missing parts from reference TRBV5-4 and TRBJ2-3): ETGVTQSPTHLIKTRGQQVTLRCSSQSGHNTVSWYQQALGQGPQFIFQYYREEENGRGNFPPRFSGLQFPNYSSELNVNALELDDSALYLCASSLPPTQSTDTQYFGPGTRLTVL.

CDR3 sequence: CASSPTTSMTGTDTQYF. The CDR3 DNA sequence: TGTGCCAGCAGCCCAACCACTAGCATGACTGGCACAGATACGCAGTATTTT. This chain uses TRBV7-8 with TRBJ2-3, with TRBD2 as a possible D gene (6 bases). Germline-derived CDR1 and CDR2 are SGHVS and FQNEAQ. CDR3 size: 17 residues. Deletions cut 5 bases from V and 1 base from J, with 19 bases between.

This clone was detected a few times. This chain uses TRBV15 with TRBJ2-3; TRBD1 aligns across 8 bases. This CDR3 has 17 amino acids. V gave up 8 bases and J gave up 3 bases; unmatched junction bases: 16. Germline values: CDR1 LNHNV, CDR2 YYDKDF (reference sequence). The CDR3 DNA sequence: TGTGCCACCCAATCTGATAGCCGGGACAGGATTACAGATACGCAGTATTTT. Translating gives CATQSDSRDRITDTQYF.

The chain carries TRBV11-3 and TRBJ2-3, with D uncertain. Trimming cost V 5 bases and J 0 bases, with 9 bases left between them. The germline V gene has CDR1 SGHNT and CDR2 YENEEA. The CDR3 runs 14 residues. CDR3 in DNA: TGTGCCAGCAGCCGTCCCCTCAGCACAGATACGCAGTATTTT. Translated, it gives CASSRPLSTDTQYF. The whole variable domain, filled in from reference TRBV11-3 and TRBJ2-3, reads EAGVVQSPRYKIIEKKQPVAFWCNPISGHNTLYWYLQNLGQGPELLIRYENEEAVDDSQLPKDRFSAERLKGVDSTLKIQPAELGDSAVYLCASSRPLSTDTQYFGPGTRLTVL.

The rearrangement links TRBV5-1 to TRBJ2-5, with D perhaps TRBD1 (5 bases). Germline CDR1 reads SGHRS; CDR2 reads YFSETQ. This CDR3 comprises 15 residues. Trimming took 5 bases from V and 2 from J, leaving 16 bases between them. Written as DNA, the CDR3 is TGCGCCAGCAGTCTCTTAATGACAGCGCAAGAGACCCAGTACTTC. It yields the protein CASSLLMTAQETQYF.

The CDR3 region is CASSRSNGEETQYF. DNA for the CDR3: TGTGCCAGCTCACGATCGAATGGGGAGGAGACCCAGTACTTC. The V and J genes are TRBV18 and TRBJ2-5; D may be TRBD2 (5 bases). Germline CDR1 is KGHSH and CDR2 is LQKENI. There are 14 residues in the CDR3. Between the trimmed V and J ends, which lost 4 bases and 5 bases, there was a span of 14 bases.

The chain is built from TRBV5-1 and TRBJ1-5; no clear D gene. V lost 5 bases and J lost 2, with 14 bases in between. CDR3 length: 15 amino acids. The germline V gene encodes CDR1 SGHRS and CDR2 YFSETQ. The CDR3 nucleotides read TGCGCCAGCAGGCCTGACGGGAATCGCAATCAGCCCCAGCATTTT. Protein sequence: CASRPDGNRNQPQHF.

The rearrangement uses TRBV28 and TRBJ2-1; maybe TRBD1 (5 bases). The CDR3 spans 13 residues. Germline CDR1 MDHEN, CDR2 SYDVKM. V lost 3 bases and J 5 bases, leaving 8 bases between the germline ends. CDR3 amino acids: CASSFLGDNEQFF. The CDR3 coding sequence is TGTGCCAGCAGTTTCCTAGGGGACAATGAGCAGTTCTTC. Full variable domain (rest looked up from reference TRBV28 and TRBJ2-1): DVKVTQSSRYLVKRTGEKVFLECVQDMDHENMFWYRQDPGLGLRLIYFSYDVKMKEKGDIPEGYSVSREKKERFSLILESASTNQTSMYLCASSFLGDNEQFFGPGTRLTVL.

As DNA, the CDR3 is TGTGCCAGCAGGAGGGGGACAGGGTACCAAGAGACCCAGTACTTC. As protein: CASRRGTGYQETQYF. The genes are TRBV5-4 and TRBJ2-5; TRBD1 agrees at 9 bases. The CDR3 extends over 15 amino acids. From germline, CDR1 is SGHNT and CDR2 YYREEE (reference sequence). Trimming cost V 5 bases and J 0 bases; bases outside gene matches: 5.

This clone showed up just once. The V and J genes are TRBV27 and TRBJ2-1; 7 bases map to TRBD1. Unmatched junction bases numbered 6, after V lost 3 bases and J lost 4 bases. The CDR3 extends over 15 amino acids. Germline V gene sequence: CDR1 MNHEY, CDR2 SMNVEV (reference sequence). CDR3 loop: CASSLADRIYNEQFF. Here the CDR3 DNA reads TGTGCCAGCAGTTTGGCGGACAGGATATACAATGAGCAGTTCTTC.

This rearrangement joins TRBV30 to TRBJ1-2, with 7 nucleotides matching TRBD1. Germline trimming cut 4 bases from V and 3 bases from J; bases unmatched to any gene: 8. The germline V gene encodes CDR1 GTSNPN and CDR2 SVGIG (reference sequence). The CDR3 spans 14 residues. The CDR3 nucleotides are TGTGCCTGGAAACCTACAGGGGAACACTATGGCTACACCTTC. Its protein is CAWKPTGEHYGYTF.

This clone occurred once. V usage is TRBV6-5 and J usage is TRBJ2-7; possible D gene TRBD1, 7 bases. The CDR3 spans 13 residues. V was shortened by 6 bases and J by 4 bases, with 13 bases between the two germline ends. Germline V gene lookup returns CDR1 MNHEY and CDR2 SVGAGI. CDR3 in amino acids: CASREQGTYEQYF. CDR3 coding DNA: TGTGCCAGCAGGGAACAGGGGACTTACGAGCAGTACTTC.

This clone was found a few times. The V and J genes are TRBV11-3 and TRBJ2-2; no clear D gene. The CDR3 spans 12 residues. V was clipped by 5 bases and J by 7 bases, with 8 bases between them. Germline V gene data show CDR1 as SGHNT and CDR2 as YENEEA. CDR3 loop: CASSPNFGELFF. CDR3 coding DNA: TGTGCCAGCAGCCCCAATTTCGGGGAGCTGTTTTTT. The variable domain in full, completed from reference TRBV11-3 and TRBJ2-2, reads EAGVVQSPRYKIIEKKQPVAFWCNPISGHNTLYWYLQNLGQGPELLIRYENEEAVDDSQLPKDRFSAERLKGVDSTLKIQPAELGDSAVYLCASSPNFGELFFGEGSRLTVL.

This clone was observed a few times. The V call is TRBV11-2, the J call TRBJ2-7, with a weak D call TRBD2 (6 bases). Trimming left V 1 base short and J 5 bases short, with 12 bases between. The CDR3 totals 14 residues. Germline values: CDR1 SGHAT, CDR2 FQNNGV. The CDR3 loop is CASSLGGVSNEQYF. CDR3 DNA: TGTGCCAGCAGCTTAGGGGGGGTTAGCAACGAGCAGTACTTC.

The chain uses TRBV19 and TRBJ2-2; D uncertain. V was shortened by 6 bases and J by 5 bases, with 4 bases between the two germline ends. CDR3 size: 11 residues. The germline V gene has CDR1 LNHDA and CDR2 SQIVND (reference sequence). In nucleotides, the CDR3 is TGTGCCAGTAGGCGGACCGGGGAGCTGTTTTTT. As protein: CASRRTGELFF.

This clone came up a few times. CDR3 DNA sequence: TGTGCCAGCAAGGACAGGGGTAGGGAGACCCAGTACTTC. Protein product: CASKDRGRETQYF. The V call is TRBV28, the J call TRBJ2-5, with TRBD1 matching over 9 bases. Germline-derived CDR1 and CDR2 are MDHEN and SYDVKM. V was clipped by 7 bases and J by 5 bases; unmatched bases: 5. The CDR3 sequence is 13 residues long.

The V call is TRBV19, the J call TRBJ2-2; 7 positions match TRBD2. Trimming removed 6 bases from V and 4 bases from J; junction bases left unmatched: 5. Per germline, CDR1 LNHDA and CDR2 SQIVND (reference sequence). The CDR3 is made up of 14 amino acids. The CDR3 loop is CASSRAGPTGELFF. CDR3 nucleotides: TGTGCCAGTAGCCGAGCGGGACCCACCGGGGAGCTGTTTTTT. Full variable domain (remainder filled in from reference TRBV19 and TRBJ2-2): DGGITQSPKYLFRKEGQNVTLSCEQNLNHDAMYWYRQDPGQGLRLIYYSQIVNDFQKGDIAEGYSVSREKKESFPLTVTSAQKNPTAFYLCASSRAGPTGELFFGEGSRLTVL.